These 30 T cell receptor beta chains originate from one sample sequenced in a study of blood T cell repertoires in COVID-19. TCRdb's copy holds only in-frame clones and misses some; the assay was immunoSEQ multiplex PCR. The table shows 84,000 or so clones, with more than 80% occurring only once. The sample comprised peripheral blood. The receptors here all came from a human donor in a cohort sampled during active COVID-19.

This chain connects TRBV11-3 to TRBJ2-7, with 8 bases that match TRBD2. V lost 5 bases, J lost 5 bases, and 11 bases stayed unmatched. The CDR3 loop spans 15 amino acids. In germline, CDR1 is SGHNT, CDR2 YENEEA. CDR3 bases: TGTGCCAGCAGCCCGAAAGCGGGAGTTAGGAACGAGCAGTACTTC. Translating gives CASSPKAGVRNEQYF.

The chain employs TRBV2 and TRBJ2-7; 9 bases fit TRBD1. The CDR3 loop spans 14 amino acids. V trimming: 4 bases; J trimming: 7 bases; junction bases outside the gene matches: 8. Germline values: CDR1 SNHLY, CDR2 FYNNEI. In DNA form, the CDR3 reads TGTGCCAGCAGTGTGGGACAGGGCGGGGAAGAGCAGTACTTC. It yields the protein CASSVGQGGEEQYF.

V is TRBV12-5 and J is TRBJ2-3; 7 bases are shared with TRBD2. Losses at the gene ends were 3 bases for V and 5 bases for J; bases not matched to a gene: 8. The CDR3 has 15 amino acids. CDR1 and CDR2 (germline): LGHNT, FRNRAP. The CDR3 nucleotides are TGTGCTAGTGGTTTCTCAGCGGGGCTAGGAGATACGCAGTATTTT. Its translation: CASGFSAGLGDTQYF. Filled out from reference TRBV12-5 and TRBJ2-3, the complete variable domain reads DARVTQTPRHKVTEMGQEVTMRCQPILGHNTVFWYRQTMMQGLELLAYFRNRAPLDDSGMPKDRFSAEMPDATLATLKIQPSEPRDSAVYFCASGFSAGLGDTQYFGPGTRLTVL.

This rearrangement joins TRBV29-1 to TRBJ1-1, with 8 bases identical to TRBD1. This CDR3 has 12 residues. Germline assignment: CDR1 SQVTM and CDR2 ANQGSEA. The V gene end was trimmed by 7 bases and the J gene end by 5 bases; junction bases not matched to a gene: 6. In nucleotides, the CDR3 is TGCAGCGCCGTGGACAGGGAGACTGAAGCTTTCTTT. This codes for CSAVDRETEAFF.

This clone was found a few times. The chain carries TRBV15 and TRBJ1-1; 12 nucleotides align to TRBD1. This CDR3 has 17 amino acids. The V segment lost 2 bases and the J segment 3 bases; nucleotides outside the gene matches: 7. Germline lookup yields CDR1 LNHNV and CDR2 YYDKDF (reference sequence). In nucleotides, the CDR3 is TGTGCCACCAGCAGACGTCGGGACAGGGGGCCGGACACTGAAGCTTTCTTT. Its protein product is CATSRRRDRGPDTEAFF.

The chain uses TRBV5-1 and TRBJ2-6; no clear D gene. CDR3 length equals 16 residues. Per the germline V gene, CDR1 is SGHRS and CDR2 is YFSETQ. The V gene lost 3 bases and the J gene lost 0 bases, with 10 bases spanning the gap. CDR3 sequence reads: CASSYYSPSGANVLTF. Written as DNA, the CDR3 is TGCGCCAGCAGCTACTACTCCCCCTCTGGGGCCAACGTCCTGACTTTC. The whole variable domain, remainder taken from reference TRBV5-1 and TRBJ2-6, is KAGVTQTPRYLIKTRGQQVTLSCSPISGHRSVSWYQQTPGQGLQFLFEYFSETQRNKGNFPGRFSGRQFSNSRSEMNVSTLELGDSALYLCASSYYSPSGANVLTFGAGSRLTVL.

V and J are TRBV18 and TRBJ2-2; 12 positions match TRBD2. CDR3 length equals 16 residues. The germline V gene encodes CDR1 KGHSH and CDR2 LQKENI. V was clipped by 3 bases and J by 4 bases; unmatched bases: 3. The CDR3 DNA follows: TGTGCCAGCTCACCGACTAGCGGGGGAGTCACCGGGGAGCTGTTTTTT. Translation gives CASSPTSGGVTGELFF.

V and J are TRBV7-9 and TRBJ2-1; D not resolved. V was shortened by 3 bases and J by 8 bases, with 5 bases between the two germline ends. The CDR3 totals 11 residues. The V gene's germline CDR1 is SEHNR and CDR2 FQNEAQ (reference sequence). CDR3 loop: CASSFADEQFF. CDR3 nucleotides: TGTGCCAGCAGCTTTGCGGATGAGCAGTTCTTC.

Only one count was recorded for this clone. This chain links TRBV21-1 with TRBJ2-7; no check of the table's D call, TRBD1, against the DNA was made. TRBV21-1 is flagged as a pseudogene. CDR3 size: 17 residues. The CDR3 sequence is CASRKELGTGGVHEQYF. CDR3 nucleotide sequence: TGTGCCAGCAGGAAAGAATTGGGGACAGGGGGTGTCCACGAGCAGTACTTC.

The V gene is TRBV20-1, the J gene TRBJ2-7, with TRBD1 identical over 8 bases. Germline lookup yields CDR1 DFQATT and CDR2 SNEGSKA (reference sequence). The J segment lost 0 bases and the V segment lost 3 bases, leaving 4 bases of the junction unmatched. This CDR3 is 14 amino acids long. The CDR3 DNA reads TGCAGTGCTAGTGTTGGACAGGGCTCCTACGAGCAGTACTTC. It yields the protein CSASVGQGSYEQYF.

This clone was counted a single time. V gene TRBV7-3 combines with J gene TRBJ2-7, with D maybe TRBD2 (6 bases). Germline loops: CDR1 SGHTA, CDR2 FQGTGA. The V end lost 1 base, the J end lost 2 bases, and 15 bases lay between the germline ends. The CDR3 spans 16 residues. The CDR3 here is CASSLNAREFTYEQYF. The CDR3 coding sequence is TGTGCCAGCAGCTTAAACGCCCGGGAGTTTACCTACGAGCAGTACTTC. Supplemented by reference TRBV7-3 and TRBJ2-7, the full variable domain reads GAGVSQTPSNKVTEKGKYVELRCDPISGHTALYWYRQSLGQGPEFLIYFQGTGAADDSGLPNDRFFAVRPEGSVSTLKIQRTERGDSAVYLCASSLNAREFTYEQYFGPGTRLTVT.

The chain joins TRBV12-3 or TRBV12-4 to TRBJ1-1; maybe TRBD1 (6 bases). V gave up 2 bases and J gave up 5 bases, with 9 bases separating them. The CDR3 spans 13 residues. The CDR3 DNA follows: TGTGCCAGCAGTTTACACAGGGAGACTGAAGCTTTCTTT. Translated: CASSLHRETEAFF.

This clone was recorded only once. J is TRBJ1-2 and V is TRBV5-1; no firm D call. CDR3 size: 16 residues. The V gene's germline CDR1 is SGHRS and CDR2 YFSETQ. Trimming left V 1 base short and J 1 base short, with 14 bases between. Written as DNA, the CDR3 is TGCGCCAGCAGCTTGAAAGTGGGCGACGTTAACTATGGCTACACCTTC. Protein: CASSLKVGDVNYGYTF.

The chain combines TRBV2 with TRBJ2-5, with a tentative D call TRBD1 (6 bases). CDR1 is SNHLY, CDR2 FYNNEI, per germline. Deletions cut 6 bases from V and 3 bases from J, with 11 bases between. This CDR3 is 13 amino acids long. CDR3 loop: CASSPRQEETQYF. The CDR3 DNA reads as TGTGCCAGCAGCCCAAGACAGGAAGAGACCCAGTACTTC. Based on the CDR3 plus reference TRBV2 and TRBJ2-5, the full variable domain is EPEVTQTPSHQVTQMGQEVILRCVPISNHLYFYWYRQILGQKVEFLVSFYNNEISEKSEIFDDQFSVERPDGSNFTLKIRSTKLEDSAMYFCASSPRQEETQYFGPGTRLLVL.

Only one count was recorded for this clone. The J gene is TRBJ1-2, the V gene TRBV18; D may be TRBD1 (5 bases). In germline, CDR1 is KGHSH, CDR2 LQKENI. Trimming removed 6 bases at V and 3 bases at J, with 17 bases between. The CDR3 has 15 amino acids. CDR3 DNA: TGTGCCAGCTCCCTCCTAGGGGAACAATACTATGGCTACACCTTC. Its protein product is CASSLLGEQYYGYTF.

The chain recombines TRBV7-9 with TRBJ2-7; 12 nucleotides line up with TRBD1. This CDR3 comprises 14 residues. J was trimmed by 6 bases and V by 5 bases; bases with no gene match: 5. Germline V lookup: CDR1 SEHNR, CDR2 FQNEAQ (reference sequence). CDR3 region: CASSPGTGGREQYF. The CDR3 DNA follows: TGTGCCAGCAGCCCTGGGACAGGGGGCCGCGAGCAGTACTTC.

In this sample, this clone turned up a few times. This chain connects TRBV6-6 to TRBJ1-5, with D maybe TRBD1 (6 bases). CDR3 length: 15 residues. V was shortened by 7 bases and J by 0 bases, with 13 bases between the two germline ends. Germline V gene data show CDR1 as MNHNY and CDR2 as SVGAGI (reference sequence). The CDR3 sequence is CASTGQIVSNQPQHF. In DNA form, the CDR3 reads TGTGCCAGCACTGGACAGATCGTTAGCAATCAGCCCCAGCATTTT.

The gene calls are TRBV6-1 and TRBJ2-5; tentative D call: TRBD2 (5 bases). The CDR3 spans 17 residues. Germline values: CDR1 MNHNS, CDR2 SASEGT. V was trimmed by 1 base and J by 1 base, leaving 16 bases between them. CDR3 sequence (DNA): TGTGCCAGCAGTGAAGGGTATTTCGGCCGGGGCCAAGAGACCCAGTACTTC. It specifies CASSEGYFGRGQETQYF.

This clone has just a few counts. This chain uses TRBV4-2 with TRBJ1-5; D is undetermined. The V and J ends lost 0 bases and 5 bases respectively, with 5 bases between them. Germline V gene data show CDR1 as LGHNA and CDR2 as YNFKEQ. The CDR3 has 13 amino acids. Here the CDR3 DNA reads TGTGCCAGCAGCCAAGAAACTTATCAGCCCCAGCATTTT. Amino acids: CASSQETYQPQHF.

This clone was picked up one time. Other DNA sequences from this sample encode an identical CDR3 as well. The genes are TRBV29-1 and TRBJ1-2, with D tentatively TRBD1 (5 bases). V gave up 4 bases and J gave up 2 bases, with 5 bases separating them. CDR1 and CDR2 from the germline V gene are SQVTM and ANQGSEA. This CDR3 region has 11 residues. The CDR3 protein is CSVAGNYGYTF. CDR3 in DNA: TGCAGCGTTGCAGGGAACTATGGCTACACCTTC.

In DNA, the CDR3 is TGTGCCAGCAGCTTCGGGGACGAGCAGTACTTC. This gives the protein CASSFGDEQYF. The chain employs TRBV7-2 and TRBJ2-7, with a weak D call TRBD2 (5 bases). Germline loops: CDR1 SGHTA, CDR2 FQGNSA. This CDR3 comprises 11 residues. V lost 3 bases, J lost 5 bases, and 5 bases lay in between.

The chain couples TRBV7-2 to TRBJ2-7; D may be TRBD1 (6 bases). Germline CDR1 and CDR2: SGHTA and FQGNSA. V lost 5 bases and J lost 0, with 11 bases in between. This CDR3 comprises 14 residues. CDR3 loop: CASSGQTFSYEQYF. DNA for the CDR3: TGTGCCAGCAGCGGACAGACCTTCTCCTACGAGCAGTACTTC.

The chain carries TRBV4-1 and TRBJ1-1; no clear D gene. V was trimmed by 3 bases and J by 0 bases, leaving 11 bases between them. Germline-derived CDR1 and CDR2 are MGHRA and YSYEKL. The length of the CDR3 is 15 residues. The DNA of the CDR3 is TGCGCCAGCAGCCAGCAGGTCCTGATGAACACTGAAGCTTTCTTT. Translating it yields CASSQQVLMNTEAFF.

V and J are TRBV4-2 and TRBJ1-5; 7 bases line up with TRBD1. The V segment lost 2 bases and the J segment 4 bases; nucleotides outside the gene matches: 5. The CDR3 is 15 residues long. Germline-derived CDR1 and CDR2 are LGHNA and YNFKEQ. As DNA, the CDR3 is TGTGCCAGCAGCCAAAGGGACAGTCCAAATCAGCCCCAGCATTTT. Translation: CASSQRDSPNQPQHF.

The chain's CDR3 is CATSRPSGGKDEQYF. The CDR3 DNA reads as TGTGCCACCAGCAGACCTAGCGGGGGAAAGGACGAGCAGTACTTC. The rearrangement joins TRBV15 to TRBJ2-7; TRBD2 matches at 10 bases. J was trimmed by 5 bases and V by 2 bases; bases with no gene match: 6. The CDR3 contains 15 residues. Germline loops: CDR1 LNHNV, CDR2 YYDKDF (reference sequence).

The V gene is TRBV12-5, the J gene TRBJ2-5; the match to TRBD1 covers 9 bases. V trimming: 5 bases; J trimming: 4 bases; junction bases outside the gene matches: 8. The CDR3 runs to 15 residues. Looked up from germline, CDR1 is LGHNT and CDR2 is FRNRAP. CDR3 region: CASGAGTGWGETQYF. In nucleotides, the CDR3 is TGTGCTAGTGGTGCCGGGACAGGGTGGGGAGAGACCCAGTACTTC.

The rearrangement joins TRBV18 to TRBJ1-4; TRBD1 might be the D (6 bases). V shed 0 bases and J shed 8 bases, with 19 bases lying between them. The CDR3 consists of 17 residues. Looked up from germline, CDR1 is KGHSH and CDR2 is LQKENI. This chain's CDR3 is CASSPPARQGRGEKLFF. In nucleotides, the CDR3 is TGTGCCAGCTCACCACCCGCGCGTCAGGGGCGAGGCGAAAAACTGTTTTTT.

This clone was found a few times. V is TRBV19 and J is TRBJ1-6, with 9 bases that match TRBD1. J lost 6 bases, V lost 6 bases, and 21 bases had no gene match. The CDR3 contains 20 residues. Germline V CDR1 and CDR2: LNHDA, SQIVND (reference sequence). CDR3: CASRRIPGQGIKWGNSPLHF. Here the CDR3 DNA reads TGTGCCAGTAGACGAATACCGGGACAGGGTATCAAATGGGGTAATTCACCCCTCCACTTT. Variable domain in full (rest from reference TRBV19 and TRBJ1-6): DGGITQSPKYLFRKEGQNVTLSCEQNLNHDAMYWYRQDPGQGLRLIYYSQIVNDFQKGDIAEGYSVSREKKESFPLTVTSAQKNPTAFYLCASRRIPGQGIKWGNSPLHFGNGTRLTVT.

This chain links TRBV30 with TRBJ1-1; D remains ambiguous. The germline V gene has CDR1 GTSNPN and CDR2 SVGIG (reference sequence). The CDR3 is 12 residues long. Trimming stripped 4 bases from V and 1 base from J, with 7 bases between. For the CDR3, the DNA is TGTGCCTGGAATCGGGAGAACACTGAAGCTTTCTTT. It encodes CAWNRENTEAFF.

This chain connects TRBV6-6 to TRBJ1-5; D is undetermined. Trimming took off 4 bases at V and 2 bases at J, with 12 bases between the two ends. The CDR3 covers 15 residues. Germline CDR1 MNHNY, CDR2 SVGAGI (reference sequence). CDR3 sequence (DNA): TGTGCCAGCAGTTCAGGCGGAGGTGGCAATCAGCCCCAGCATTTT. Protein: CASSSGGGGNQPQHF.